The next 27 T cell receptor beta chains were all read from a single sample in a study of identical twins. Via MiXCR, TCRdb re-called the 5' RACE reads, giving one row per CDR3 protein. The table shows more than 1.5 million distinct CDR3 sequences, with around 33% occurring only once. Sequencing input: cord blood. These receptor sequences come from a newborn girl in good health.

CDR3 sequence: CSASGGSLNNEQFF. In nucleotides, the CDR3 is TGCAGTGCTAGTGGGGGGTCCTTAAACAATGAGCAGTTCTTC. The gene calls are TRBV20-1 and TRBJ2-1; possible D gene TRBD2, 6 bases. CDR1 DFQATT and CDR2 SNEGSKA come from the germline V gene (reference sequence). The CDR3 covers 14 residues. V was shortened by 3 bases and J by 5 bases, with 14 bases between the two germline ends.

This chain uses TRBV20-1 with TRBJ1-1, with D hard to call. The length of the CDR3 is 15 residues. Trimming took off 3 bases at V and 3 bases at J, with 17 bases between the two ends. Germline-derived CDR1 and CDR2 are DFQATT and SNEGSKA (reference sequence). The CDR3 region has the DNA TGCAGTGCTAGCCCGGTCGGAATAGGAGACACTGAAGCTTTCTTT. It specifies CSASPVGIGDTEAFF.

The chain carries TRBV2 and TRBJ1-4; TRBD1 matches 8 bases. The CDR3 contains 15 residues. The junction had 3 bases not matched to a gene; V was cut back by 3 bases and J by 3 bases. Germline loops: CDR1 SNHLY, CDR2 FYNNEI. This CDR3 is CASSDRGLSNEKLFF. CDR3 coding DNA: TGTGCCAGCAGTGACAGGGGGCTTTCTAATGAAAAACTGTTTTTT.

The CDR3 DNA follows: TGTGCCAGCAGCGTAGTTGAGTGTAGTGACTACACCTTC. Translation: CASSVVECSDYTF. The chain employs TRBV9 and TRBJ1-2; no clear D. This CDR3 has 13 amino acids. Germline CDR1 SGDLS, CDR2 YYNGEE. Deletions cut 0 bases from V and 10 bases from J, with 13 bases between.

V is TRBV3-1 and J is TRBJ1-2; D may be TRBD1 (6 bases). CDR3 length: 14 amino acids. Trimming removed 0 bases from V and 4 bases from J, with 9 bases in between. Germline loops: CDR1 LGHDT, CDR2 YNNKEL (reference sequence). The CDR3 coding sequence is TGTGCCAGCAGCCAAGAGGGGGCGCGCTATGGCTACACCTTC. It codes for CASSQEGARYGYTF.

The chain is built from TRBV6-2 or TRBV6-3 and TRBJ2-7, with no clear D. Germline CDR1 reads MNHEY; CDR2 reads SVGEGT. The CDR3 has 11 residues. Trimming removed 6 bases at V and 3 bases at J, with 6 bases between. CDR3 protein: CASRLRYEQYF. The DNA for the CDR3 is TGTGCCAGCAGGCTACGCTACGAGCAGTACTTC.

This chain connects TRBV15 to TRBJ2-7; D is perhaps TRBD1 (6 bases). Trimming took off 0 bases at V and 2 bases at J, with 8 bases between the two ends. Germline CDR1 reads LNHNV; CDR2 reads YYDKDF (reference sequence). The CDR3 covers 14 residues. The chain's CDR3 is CATSREGTTYEQYF. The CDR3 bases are TGTGCCACCAGCAGAGAGGGGACAACCTACGAGCAGTACTTC.

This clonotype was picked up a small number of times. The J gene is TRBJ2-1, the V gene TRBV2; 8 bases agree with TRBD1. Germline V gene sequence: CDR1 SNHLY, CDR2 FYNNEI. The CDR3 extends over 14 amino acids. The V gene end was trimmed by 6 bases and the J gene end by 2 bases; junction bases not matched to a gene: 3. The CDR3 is CASRWDRTYNEQFF. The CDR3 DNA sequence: TGTGCCAGCAGGTGGGACAGGACCTACAATGAGCAGTTCTTC.

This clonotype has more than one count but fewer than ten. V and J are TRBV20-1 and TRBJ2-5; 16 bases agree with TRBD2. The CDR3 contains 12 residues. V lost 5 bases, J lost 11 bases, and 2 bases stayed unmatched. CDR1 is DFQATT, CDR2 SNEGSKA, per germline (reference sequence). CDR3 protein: CSAGTSGREQYF. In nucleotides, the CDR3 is TGCAGTGCTGGGACTAGCGGGAGGGAGCAGTACTTC.

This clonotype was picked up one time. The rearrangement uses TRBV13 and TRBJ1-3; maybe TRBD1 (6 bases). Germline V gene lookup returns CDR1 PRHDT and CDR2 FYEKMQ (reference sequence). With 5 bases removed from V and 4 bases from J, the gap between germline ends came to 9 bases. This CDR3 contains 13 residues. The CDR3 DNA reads TGTGCCAGCAGCAGGGGGGTAGGAAACACCATATATTTT. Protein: CASSRGVGNTIYF.

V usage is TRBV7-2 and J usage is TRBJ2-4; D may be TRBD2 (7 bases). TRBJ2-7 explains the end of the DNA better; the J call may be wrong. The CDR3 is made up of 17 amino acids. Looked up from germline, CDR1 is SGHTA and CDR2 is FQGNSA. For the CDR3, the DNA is TGTGCCAGCAGCCTCCCCCGGGGGCGGGGGCAATCCTACGAGCAGTACTTC. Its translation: CASSLPRGRGQSYEQYF.

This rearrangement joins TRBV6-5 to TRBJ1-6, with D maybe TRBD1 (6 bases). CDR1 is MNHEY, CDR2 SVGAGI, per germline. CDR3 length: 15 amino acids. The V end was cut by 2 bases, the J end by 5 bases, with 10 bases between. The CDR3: CASSYTGTNNSPLHF. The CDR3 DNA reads TGTGCCAGCAGTTACACGGGGACAAATAATTCACCCCTCCACTTT.

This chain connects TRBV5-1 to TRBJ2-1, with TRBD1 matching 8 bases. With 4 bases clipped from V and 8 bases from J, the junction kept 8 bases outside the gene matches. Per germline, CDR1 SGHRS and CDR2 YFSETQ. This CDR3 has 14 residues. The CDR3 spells CASSARTGMDEQFF. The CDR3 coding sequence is TGCGCCAGCAGCGCCCGGACAGGGATGGATGAGCAGTTCTTC.

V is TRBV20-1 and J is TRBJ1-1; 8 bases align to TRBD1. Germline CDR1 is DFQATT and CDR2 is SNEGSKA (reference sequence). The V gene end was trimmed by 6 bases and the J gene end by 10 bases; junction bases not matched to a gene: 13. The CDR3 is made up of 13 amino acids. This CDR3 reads CSAQPRQGAGAFF. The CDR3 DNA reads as TGCAGTGCCCAACCCAGGCAGGGGGCCGGAGCTTTCTTT.

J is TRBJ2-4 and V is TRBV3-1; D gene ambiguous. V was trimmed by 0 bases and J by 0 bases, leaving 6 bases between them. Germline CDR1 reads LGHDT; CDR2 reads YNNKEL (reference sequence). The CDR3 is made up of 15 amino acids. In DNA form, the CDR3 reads TGTGCCAGCAGCCAAGAGTCCCTAGCCAAAAACATTCAGTACTTC. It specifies CASSQESLAKNIQYF.

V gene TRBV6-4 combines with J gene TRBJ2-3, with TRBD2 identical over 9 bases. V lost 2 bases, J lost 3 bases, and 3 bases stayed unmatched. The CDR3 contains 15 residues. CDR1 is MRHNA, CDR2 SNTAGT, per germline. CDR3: CASSDTGLATDTQYF. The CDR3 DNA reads TGTGCCAGCAGTGACACGGGACTAGCTACAGATACGCAGTATTTT.

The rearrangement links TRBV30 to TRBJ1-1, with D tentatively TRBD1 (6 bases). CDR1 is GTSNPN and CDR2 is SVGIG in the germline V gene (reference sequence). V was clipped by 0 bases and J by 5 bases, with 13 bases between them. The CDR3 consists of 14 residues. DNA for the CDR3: TGTGCCTGGAGTGTCACAGGGCGAAGGACTGAAGCTTTCTTT. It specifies CAWSVTGRRTEAFF.

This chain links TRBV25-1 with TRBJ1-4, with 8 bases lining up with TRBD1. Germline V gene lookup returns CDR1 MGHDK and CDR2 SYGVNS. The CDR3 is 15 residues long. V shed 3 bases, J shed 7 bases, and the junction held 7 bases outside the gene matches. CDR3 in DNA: TGTGCCAGCAGTGACGCAGGGGGCAGGGGTGAAAAACTGTTTTTT. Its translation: CASSDAGGRGEKLFF.

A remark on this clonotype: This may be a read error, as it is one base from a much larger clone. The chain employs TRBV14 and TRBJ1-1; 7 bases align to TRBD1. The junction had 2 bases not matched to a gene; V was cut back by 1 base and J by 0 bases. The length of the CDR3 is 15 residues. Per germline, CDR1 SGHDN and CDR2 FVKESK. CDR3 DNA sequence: TGTGCCAGCAGCCAAGGAGGACAGGTGAACACTGAAGCTTTCTTT. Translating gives CASSQGGQVNTEAFF.

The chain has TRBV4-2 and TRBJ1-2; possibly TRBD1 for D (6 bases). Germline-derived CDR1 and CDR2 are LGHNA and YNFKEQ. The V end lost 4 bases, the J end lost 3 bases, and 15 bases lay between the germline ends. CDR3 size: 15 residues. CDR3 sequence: CASSPKRGGHYGYTF. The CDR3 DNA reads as TGTGCCAGCAGCCCGAAACGAGGGGGGCACTATGGCTACACCTTC.

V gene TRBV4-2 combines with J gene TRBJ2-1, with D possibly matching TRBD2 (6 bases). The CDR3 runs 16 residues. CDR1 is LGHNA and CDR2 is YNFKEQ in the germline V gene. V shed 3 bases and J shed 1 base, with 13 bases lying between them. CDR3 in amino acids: CASSQGRRESYNEQFF. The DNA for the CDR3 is TGTGCCAGCAGCCAGGGTAGGAGGGAGTCCTACAATGAGCAGTTCTTC.

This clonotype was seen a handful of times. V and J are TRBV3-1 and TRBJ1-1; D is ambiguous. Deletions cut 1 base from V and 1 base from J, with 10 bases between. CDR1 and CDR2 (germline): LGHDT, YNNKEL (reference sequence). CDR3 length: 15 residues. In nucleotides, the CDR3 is TGTGCCAGCAGCCAAGTAGGCAGGACGAACACTGAAGCTTTCTTT. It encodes CASSQVGRTNTEAFF.

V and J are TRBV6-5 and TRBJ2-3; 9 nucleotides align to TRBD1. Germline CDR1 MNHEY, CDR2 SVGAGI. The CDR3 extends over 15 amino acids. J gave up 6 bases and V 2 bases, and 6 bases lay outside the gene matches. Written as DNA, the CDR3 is TGTGCCAGCAGTTACACGGGACAGGGTGGGGATACGCAGTATTTT. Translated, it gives CASSYTGQGGDTQYF.

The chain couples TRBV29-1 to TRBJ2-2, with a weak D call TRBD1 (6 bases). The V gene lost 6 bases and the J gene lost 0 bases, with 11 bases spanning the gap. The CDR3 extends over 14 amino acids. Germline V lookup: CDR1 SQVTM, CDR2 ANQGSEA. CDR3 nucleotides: TGCAGCGTCGCACAGGGCCCGAACACCGGGGAGCTGTTTTTT. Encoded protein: CSVAQGPNTGELFF.

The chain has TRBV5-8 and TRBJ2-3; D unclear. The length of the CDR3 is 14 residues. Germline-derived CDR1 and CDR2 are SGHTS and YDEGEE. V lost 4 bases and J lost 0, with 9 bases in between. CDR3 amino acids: CASSADPSTDTQYF. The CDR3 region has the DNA TGTGCCAGCAGCGCCGACCCTAGCACAGATACGCAGTATTTT.

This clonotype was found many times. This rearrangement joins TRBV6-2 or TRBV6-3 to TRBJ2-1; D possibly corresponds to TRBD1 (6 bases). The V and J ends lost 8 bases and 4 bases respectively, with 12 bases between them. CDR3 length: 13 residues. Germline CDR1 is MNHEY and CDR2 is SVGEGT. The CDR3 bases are TGTGCCAGCGCGACAGGACCTTACAATGAGCAGTTCTTC. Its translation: CASATGPYNEQFF.

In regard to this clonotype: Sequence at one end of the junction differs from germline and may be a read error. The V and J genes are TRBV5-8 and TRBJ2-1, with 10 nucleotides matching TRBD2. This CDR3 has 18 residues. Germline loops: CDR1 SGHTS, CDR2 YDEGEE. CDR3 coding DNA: TGTGCCAGCAGCTTGAACCTAGCGGGGGTTCTAATCTACGATGAGCAGTTCTTC. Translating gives CASSLNLAGVLIYDEQFF.